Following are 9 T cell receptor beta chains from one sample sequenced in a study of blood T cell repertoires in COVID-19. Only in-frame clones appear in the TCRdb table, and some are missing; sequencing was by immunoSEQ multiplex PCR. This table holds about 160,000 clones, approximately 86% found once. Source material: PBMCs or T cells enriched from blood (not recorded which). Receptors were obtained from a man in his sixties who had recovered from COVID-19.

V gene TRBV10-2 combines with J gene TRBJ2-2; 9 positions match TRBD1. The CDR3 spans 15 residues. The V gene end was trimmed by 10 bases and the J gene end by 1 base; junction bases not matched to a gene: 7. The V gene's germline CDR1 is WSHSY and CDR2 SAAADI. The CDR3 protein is CATETGGGNTGELFF. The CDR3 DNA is TGCGCCACCGAGACAGGGGGAGGGAACACCGGGGAGCTGTTTTTT.

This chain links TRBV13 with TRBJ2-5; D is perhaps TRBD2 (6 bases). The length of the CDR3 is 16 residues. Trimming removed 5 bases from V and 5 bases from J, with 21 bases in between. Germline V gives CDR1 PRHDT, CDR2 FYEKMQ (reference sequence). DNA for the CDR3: TGTGCCAGCAGCCGATTTTGGGCGGGGTCCCATGAGACCCAGTACTTC. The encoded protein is CASSRFWAGSHETQYF.

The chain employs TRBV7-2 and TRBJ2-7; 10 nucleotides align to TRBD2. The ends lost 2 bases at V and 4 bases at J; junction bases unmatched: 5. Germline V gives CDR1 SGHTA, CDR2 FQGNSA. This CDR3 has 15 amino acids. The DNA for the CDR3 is TGTGCCAGCAGCTTATCTAGCGGGAGCGCTTACGAGCAGTACTTC. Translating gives CASSLSSGSAYEQYF.

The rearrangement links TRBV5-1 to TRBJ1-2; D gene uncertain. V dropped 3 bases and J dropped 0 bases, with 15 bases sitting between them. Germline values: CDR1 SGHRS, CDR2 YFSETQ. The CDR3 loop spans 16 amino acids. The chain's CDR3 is CASSSKTGGANYGYTF. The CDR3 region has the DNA TGCGCCAGCAGCTCTAAAACGGGAGGCGCTAACTATGGCTACACCTTC. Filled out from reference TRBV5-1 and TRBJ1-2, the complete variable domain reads KAGVTQTPRYLIKTRGQQVTLSCSPISGHRSVSWYQQTPGQGLQFLFEYFSETQRNKGNFPGRFSGRQFSNSRSEMNVSTLELGDSALYLCASSSKTGGANYGYTFGSGTRLTVV.

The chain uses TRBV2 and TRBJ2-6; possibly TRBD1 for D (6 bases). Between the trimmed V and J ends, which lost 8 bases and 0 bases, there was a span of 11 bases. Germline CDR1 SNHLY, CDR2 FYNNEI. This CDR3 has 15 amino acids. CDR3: CASLDSFSGANVLTF. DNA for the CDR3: TGTGCCAGCTTGGACAGTTTCTCTGGGGCCAACGTCCTGACTTTC.

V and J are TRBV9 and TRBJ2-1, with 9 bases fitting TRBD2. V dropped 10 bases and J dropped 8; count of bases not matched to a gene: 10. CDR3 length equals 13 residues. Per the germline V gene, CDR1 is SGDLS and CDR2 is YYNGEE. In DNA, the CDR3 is TGTGCCGGGGCGGGAGGGCCTGGCGATGAGCAGTTCTTC. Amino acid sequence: CAGAGGPGDEQFF.

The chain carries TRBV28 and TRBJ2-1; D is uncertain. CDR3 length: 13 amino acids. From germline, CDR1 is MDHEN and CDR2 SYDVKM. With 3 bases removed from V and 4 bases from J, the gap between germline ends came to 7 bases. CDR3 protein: CASSFLSYNEQFF. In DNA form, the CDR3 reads TGTGCCAGCAGTTTTTTGTCTTACAATGAGCAGTTCTTC.

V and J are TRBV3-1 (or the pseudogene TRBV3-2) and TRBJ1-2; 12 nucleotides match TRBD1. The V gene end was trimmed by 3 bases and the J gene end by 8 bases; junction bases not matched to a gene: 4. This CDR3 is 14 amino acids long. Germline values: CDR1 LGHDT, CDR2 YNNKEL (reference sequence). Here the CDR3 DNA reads TGTGCCAGCAGCCAGGAAGGGACAGGGGGCGGCTACACCTTC. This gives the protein CASSQEGTGGGYTF.

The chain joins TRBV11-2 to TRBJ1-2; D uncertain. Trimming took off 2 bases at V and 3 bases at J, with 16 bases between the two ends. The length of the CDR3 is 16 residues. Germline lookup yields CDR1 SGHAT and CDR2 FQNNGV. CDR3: CASSLSLKTRDYGYTF. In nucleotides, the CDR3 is TGTGCCAGCAGCTTATCTTTGAAGACTAGGGACTATGGCTACACCTTC.